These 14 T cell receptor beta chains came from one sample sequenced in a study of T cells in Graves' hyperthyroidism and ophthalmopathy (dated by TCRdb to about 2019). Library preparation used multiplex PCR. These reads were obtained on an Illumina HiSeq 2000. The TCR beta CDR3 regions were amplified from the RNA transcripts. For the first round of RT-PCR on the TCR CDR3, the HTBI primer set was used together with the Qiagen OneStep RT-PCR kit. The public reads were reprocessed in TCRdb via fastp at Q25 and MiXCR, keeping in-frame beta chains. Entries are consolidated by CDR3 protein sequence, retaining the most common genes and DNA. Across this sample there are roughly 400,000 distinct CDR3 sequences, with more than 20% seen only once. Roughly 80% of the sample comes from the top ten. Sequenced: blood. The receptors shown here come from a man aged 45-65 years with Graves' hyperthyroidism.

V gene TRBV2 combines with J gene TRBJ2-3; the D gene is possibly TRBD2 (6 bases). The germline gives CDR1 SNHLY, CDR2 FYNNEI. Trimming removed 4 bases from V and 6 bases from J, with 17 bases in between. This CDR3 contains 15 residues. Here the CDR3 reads CASSGSFPAGDTQYF. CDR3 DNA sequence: TGTGCCAGCAGTGGGAGTTTTCCTGCGGGGGATACGCAGTATTTT.

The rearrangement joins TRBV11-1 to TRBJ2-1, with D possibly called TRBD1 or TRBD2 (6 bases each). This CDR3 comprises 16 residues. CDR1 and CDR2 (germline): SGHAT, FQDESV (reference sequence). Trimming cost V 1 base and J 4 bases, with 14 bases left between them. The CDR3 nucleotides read TGTGCCAGCAGCTTAGTTACGGGGGCAGGATACAATGAGCAGTTCTTC. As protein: CASSLVTGAGYNEQFF.

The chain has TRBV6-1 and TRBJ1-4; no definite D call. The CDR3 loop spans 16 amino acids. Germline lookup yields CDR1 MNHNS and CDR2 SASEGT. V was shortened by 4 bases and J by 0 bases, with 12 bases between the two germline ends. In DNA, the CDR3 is TGTGCCAGCAGTGTCCTCCCTAGTGCAACTAATGAAAAACTGTTTTTT. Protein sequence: CASSVLPSATNEKLFF.

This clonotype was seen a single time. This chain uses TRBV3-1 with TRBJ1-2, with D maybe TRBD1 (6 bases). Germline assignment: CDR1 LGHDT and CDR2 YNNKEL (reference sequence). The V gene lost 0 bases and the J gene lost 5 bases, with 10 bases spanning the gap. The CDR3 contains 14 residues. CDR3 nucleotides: TGTGCCAGCAGCCAAGATTACAGGGAATATGGCTACACCTTC. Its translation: CASSQDYREYGYTF.

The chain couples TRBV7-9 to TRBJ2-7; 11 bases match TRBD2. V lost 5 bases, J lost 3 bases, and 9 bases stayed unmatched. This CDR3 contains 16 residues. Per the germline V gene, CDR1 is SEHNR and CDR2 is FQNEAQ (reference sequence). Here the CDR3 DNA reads TGTGCCAGCAGCCACGCCCGACTAGCGGGGAGCTACGAGCAGTACTTC. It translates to CASSHARLAGSYEQYF. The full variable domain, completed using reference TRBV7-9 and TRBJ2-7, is DTGVSQNPRHKITKRGQNVTFRCDPISEHNRLYWYRQTLGQGPEFLTYFQNEAQLEKSRLLSDRFSAERPKGSFSTLEIQRTEQGDSAMYLCASSHARLAGSYEQYFGPGTRLTVT.

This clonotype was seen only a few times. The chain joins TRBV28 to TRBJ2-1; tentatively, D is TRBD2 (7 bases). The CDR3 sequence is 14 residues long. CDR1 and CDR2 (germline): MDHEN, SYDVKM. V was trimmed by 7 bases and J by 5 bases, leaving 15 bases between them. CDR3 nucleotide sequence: TGTGCCAGCACCGAGGGGGGGCACGACAATGAGCAGTTCTTC. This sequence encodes CASTEGGHDNEQFF.

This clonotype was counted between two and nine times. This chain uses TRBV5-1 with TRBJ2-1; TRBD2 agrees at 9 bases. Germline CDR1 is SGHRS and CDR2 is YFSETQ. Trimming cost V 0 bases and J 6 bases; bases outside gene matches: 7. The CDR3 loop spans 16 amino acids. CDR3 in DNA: TGCGCCAGCAGCTTGGGGGCGGGAGGGTCCCTCAATGAGCAGTTCTTC. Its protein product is CASSLGAGGSLNEQFF.

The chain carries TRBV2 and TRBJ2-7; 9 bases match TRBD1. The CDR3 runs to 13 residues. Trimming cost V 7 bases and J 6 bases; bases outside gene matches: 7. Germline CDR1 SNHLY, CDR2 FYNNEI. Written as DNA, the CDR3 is TGTGCCAGCAAGGGGACAGGGTTCGTCGAGCAGTACTTC. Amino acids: CASKGTGFVEQYF.

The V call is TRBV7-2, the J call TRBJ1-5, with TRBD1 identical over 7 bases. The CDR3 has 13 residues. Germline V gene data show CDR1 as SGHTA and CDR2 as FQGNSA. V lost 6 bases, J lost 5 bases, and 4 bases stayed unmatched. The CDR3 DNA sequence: TGTGCCAGCAGGAGTACAGGGGATCAGCCCCAGCATTTT. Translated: CASRSTGDQPQHF.

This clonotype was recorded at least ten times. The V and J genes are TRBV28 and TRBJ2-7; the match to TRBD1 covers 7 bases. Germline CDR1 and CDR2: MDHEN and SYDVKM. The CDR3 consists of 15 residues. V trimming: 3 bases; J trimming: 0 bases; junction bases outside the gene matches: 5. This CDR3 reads CASSFDREISYEQYF. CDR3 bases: TGTGCCAGCAGTTTCGACAGGGAAATCTCCTACGAGCAGTACTTC.

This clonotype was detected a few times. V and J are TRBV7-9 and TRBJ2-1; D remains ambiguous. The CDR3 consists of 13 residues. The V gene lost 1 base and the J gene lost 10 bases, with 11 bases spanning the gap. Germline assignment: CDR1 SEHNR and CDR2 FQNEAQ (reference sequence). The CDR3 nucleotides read TGTGCCAGCAGCTTAGATGGGGATAGGGAGCAGTTCTTC. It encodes CASSLDGDREQFF.

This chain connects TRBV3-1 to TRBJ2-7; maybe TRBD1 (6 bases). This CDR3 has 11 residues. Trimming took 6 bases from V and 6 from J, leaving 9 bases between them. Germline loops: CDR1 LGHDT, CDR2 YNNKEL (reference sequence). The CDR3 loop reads CASRTGGEQYF. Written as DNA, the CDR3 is TGTGCCAGCAGGACAGGTGGCGAGCAGTACTTC.

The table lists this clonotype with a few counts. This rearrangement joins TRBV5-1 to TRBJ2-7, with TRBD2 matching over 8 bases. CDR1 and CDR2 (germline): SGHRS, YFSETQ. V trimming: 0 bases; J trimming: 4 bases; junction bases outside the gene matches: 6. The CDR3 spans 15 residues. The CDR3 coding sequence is TGCGCCAGCAGCTTGGAGCTAGCGGGCTGGTACGAGCAGTACTTC. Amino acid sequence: CASSLELAGWYEQYF.

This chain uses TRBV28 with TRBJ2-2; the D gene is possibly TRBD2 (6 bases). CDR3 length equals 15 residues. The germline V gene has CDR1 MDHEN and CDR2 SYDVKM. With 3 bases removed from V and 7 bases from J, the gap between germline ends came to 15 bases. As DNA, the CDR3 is TGTGCCAGCAGTTTTCCCAGGGAGGCTATCGGGGAGCTGTTTTTT. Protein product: CASSFPREAIGELFF. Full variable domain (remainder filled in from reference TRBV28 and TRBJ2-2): DVKVTQSSRYLVKRTGEKVFLECVQDMDHENMFWYRQDPGLGLRLIYFSYDVKMKEKGDIPEGYSVSREKKERFSLILESASTNQTSMYLCASSFPREAIGELFFGEGSRLTVL.